These 25 T cell receptor beta chains were all obtained from the same sample, sequenced in a study of T cell responses to AZD1222 COVID-19 vaccine. Using immunoSEQ multiplex PCR, the repertoire was profiled, and TCRdb retains in-frame clones only, with some absent. The data show fewer than 150,000 clones, around 84% seen once. Material: peripheral blood, obtained 28 days after the second AZD1222 dose. The receptors here all came from an adult who received the AZD1222 COVID-19 vaccine.

The J gene is TRBJ2-2, the V gene TRBV10-2; 14 nucleotides match TRBD2. In germline, CDR1 is WSHSY, CDR2 SAAADI. The CDR3 contains 17 residues. The V segment lost 5 bases and the J segment 7 bases; nucleotides outside the gene matches: 9. CDR3 residues: CASSFGTSGRTGGELFF. CDR3 sequence (DNA): TGCGCCAGCAGTTTCGGGACTAGCGGGAGAACGGGCGGGGAGCTGTTTTTT.

The chain employs TRBV6-1 and TRBJ1-5, with a possible D match to TRBD1 (5 bases). From germline, CDR1 is MNHNS and CDR2 SASEGT. V lost 3 bases and J 5 bases, leaving 11 bases between the germline ends. The CDR3 has 14 residues. DNA for the CDR3: TGTGCCAGCAGTGAGGCAGGGCTTTATCAGCCCCAGCATTTT. Translating gives CASSEAGLYQPQHF.

The chain links TRBV9 to TRBJ1-5, with D possibly TRBD1 on 6 matching bases. CDR3 length: 15 amino acids. CDR1 is SGDLS, CDR2 YYNGEE, per germline. V lost 1 base and J lost 7, with 15 bases in between. This chain's CDR3 is CASSVSGAPIQPQHF. CDR3 nucleotides: TGTGCCAGCAGCGTATCAGGGGCCCCCATACAGCCCCAGCATTTT. Full variable domain (missing parts from reference TRBV9 and TRBJ1-5): DSGVTQTPKHLITATGQRVTLRCSPRSGDLSVYWYQQSLDQGLQFLIQYYNGEERAKGNILERFSAQQFPDLHSELNLSSLELGDSALYFCASSVSGAPIQPQHFGDGTRLSIL.

The chain is built from TRBV5-4 and TRBJ1-2, with 8 positions matching TRBD1. The V segment lost 0 bases and the J segment 7 bases; nucleotides outside the gene matches: 8. Germline assignment: CDR1 SGHNT and CDR2 YYREEE (reference sequence). This CDR3 spans 15 amino acids. The CDR3 region has the DNA TGTGCCAGCAGCTTGGACGCAGGGGGCATAGGTGGCTACACCTTC. Translating it yields CASSLDAGGIGGYTF.

This clone has at least ten counts. This chain connects TRBV27 to TRBJ1-2; tentative D call: TRBD1 (6 bases). V was pared by 3 bases and J by 3 bases, with 11 bases between. The CDR3 is 14 residues long. Germline V gene lookup returns CDR1 MNHEY and CDR2 SMNVEV (reference sequence). The CDR3 reads CASSFSQGHYGYTF. The CDR3 DNA follows: TGTGCCAGCAGTTTCTCACAGGGCCACTATGGCTACACCTTC.

This clone was detected only a few times. The gene calls are TRBV14 and TRBJ2-2; 10 bases are a match to TRBD2. This CDR3 is built from 16 residues. The ends lost 0 bases at V and 7 bases at J; junction bases unmatched: 5. Looked up from germline, CDR1 is SGHDN and CDR2 is FVKESK. The chain's CDR3 is CASSQESSGRYGELFF. The DNA for the CDR3 is TGTGCCAGCAGCCAAGAGTCTAGCGGGAGATACGGGGAGCTGTTTTTT.

The chain uses TRBV9 and TRBJ1-1, with D possibly TRBD1 on 6 matching bases. The CDR3 length is 15 residues. The germline CDR1 and CDR2 sequences are SGDLS and YYNGEE. V was trimmed by 0 bases and J by 5 bases, leaving 14 bases between them. CDR3 coding DNA: TGTGCCAGCAGCGTAGTTTCGGGGGGGCGGACTGAAGCTTTCTTT. This translates into CASSVVSGGRTEAFF.

The chain is built from TRBV12-3 or TRBV12-4 and TRBJ2-5; a possible D gene is TRBD2 (5 bases). The CDR3 spans 13 residues. Between the trimmed V and J ends, which lost 7 bases and 5 bases, there was a span of 14 bases. The CDR3 DNA reads TGTGCCAGCACCCTCCGGGGTGGGGAGACCCAGTACTTC. This codes for CASTLRGGETQYF.

In this sample, this clone turned up a few times. The V and J genes are TRBV24-1 and TRBJ2-3, with TRBD1 matching over 7 bases. The CDR3 is 15 residues long. From germline, CDR1 is KGHDR and CDR2 SFDVKD. Trimming at V came to 4 bases and at J to 2 bases, leaving 5 bases not matched to a gene. CDR3 nucleotide sequence: TGTGCCACCAGTGAGAAGACAGGGCCCACAGATACGCAGTATTTT. This gives the protein CATSEKTGPTDTQYF.

This rearrangement joins TRBV2 to TRBJ1-6, with D uncertain. Trimming left V 3 bases short and J 6 bases short, with 6 bases between. CDR3 length: 13 residues. Germline-derived CDR1 and CDR2 are SNHLY and FYNNEI. CDR3 nucleotides: TGTGCCAGCAGTGAGCAGGTTAATTCACCCCTCCACTTT. This codes for CASSEQVNSPLHF.

V usage is TRBV29-1 and J usage is TRBJ2-5, with TRBD2 matching 14 bases. Germline V gives CDR1 SQVTM, CDR2 ANQGSEA. This CDR3 region has 14 residues. J was trimmed by 5 bases and V by 7 bases; bases with no gene match: 6. The CDR3 loop is CSARGTSGSETQYF. In DNA, the CDR3 is TGCAGCGCCCGAGGGACTAGCGGGAGTGAGACCCAGTACTTC. The variable domain in full, with the rest retrieved from reference TRBV29-1 and TRBJ2-5, is SAVISQKPSRDICQRGTSLTIQCQVDSQVTMMFWYRQQPGQSLTLIATANQGSEATYESGFVIDKFPISRPNLTFSTLTVSNMSPEDSSIYLCSARGTSGSETQYFGPGTRLLVL.

The J gene is TRBJ2-3, the V gene TRBV3-1 (or the pseudogene TRBV3-2); the D gene is possibly TRBD2 (5 bases). This CDR3 region has 14 residues. Deletions cut 5 bases from V and 6 bases from J, with 15 bases between. Germline values: CDR1 LGHDT, CDR2 YNNKEL (reference sequence). The CDR3 is CASSSFGGLDTQYF. As DNA, the CDR3 is TGTGCCAGCAGCTCCTTCGGCGGGTTGGATACGCAGTATTTT.

V is TRBV5-4 and J is TRBJ2-7; 10 bases map to TRBD2. Germline assignment: CDR1 SGHNT and CDR2 YYREEE (reference sequence). The CDR3 covers 14 residues. The J segment lost 2 bases and the V segment lost 6 bases, leaving 5 bases of the junction unmatched. The CDR3 here is CASTQAGGAYEQYF. CDR3 DNA sequence: TGTGCCAGCACCCAAGCGGGAGGGGCCTACGAGCAGTACTTC.

The rearrangement joins TRBV27 to TRBJ2-5, with a possible D match to TRBD1 (5 bases). This CDR3 region has 16 residues. Trimming pared 1 base from V and 9 bases from J, leaving 21 bases between. In germline, CDR1 is MNHEY, CDR2 SMNVEV (reference sequence). This chain's CDR3 is CASSLFPDSALRAQYF. CDR3 DNA sequence: TGTGCCAGCAGTTTATTTCCCGACAGCGCCCTCCGGGCCCAGTACTTC.

V gene TRBV29-1 combines with J gene TRBJ2-1; D uncertain. There are 13 residues in the CDR3. Germline V gene lookup returns CDR1 SQVTM and CDR2 ANQGSEA. V gave up 7 bases and J gave up 0 bases, with 10 bases separating them. The CDR3: CSALESSYNEQFF. The CDR3 coding sequence is TGCAGCGCCTTAGAAAGCTCCTACAATGAGCAGTTCTTC.

This sequence joins TRBV28 and TRBJ2-7; 7 bases match TRBD2. This CDR3 has 14 amino acids. The V segment lost 10 bases and the J segment 0 bases; nucleotides outside the gene matches: 9. The germline V gene has CDR1 MDHEN and CDR2 SYDVKM. The CDR3: CATIFGGSSYEQYF. The CDR3 DNA reads as TGTGCCACGATCTTTGGCGGGAGCTCCTACGAGCAGTACTTC.

The rearrangement links TRBV5-4 to TRBJ2-3; possibly TRBD2 for D (6 bases). Trimming shortened V by 5 bases and J by 6 bases, and 16 bases separated the two germline ends. CDR1 is SGHNT, CDR2 YYREEE, per germline (reference sequence). This CDR3 spans 14 amino acids. Here the CDR3 reads CASSWGLPGDTQYF. The DNA of the CDR3 is TGTGCCAGCAGTTGGGGACTCCCGGGGGATACGCAGTATTTT.

The chain couples TRBV9 to TRBJ1-4; D uncertain. Germline CDR1 and CDR2: SGDLS and YYNGEE. V gave up 4 bases and J gave up 6 bases, with 16 bases separating them. The CDR3 runs 15 residues. CDR3 protein: CASSSFYGGDEKLFF. CDR3 sequence (DNA): TGTGCCAGCAGCTCCTTTTACGGTGGGGATGAAAAACTGTTTTTT. Drawing the rest from reference TRBV9 and TRBJ1-4, the complete variable domain is DSGVTQTPKHLITATGQRVTLRCSPRSGDLSVYWYQQSLDQGLQFLIQYYNGEERAKGNILERFSAQQFPDLHSELNLSSLELGDSALYFCASSSFYGGDEKLFFGSGTQLSVL.

This clone has more than one count but fewer than ten. In DNA form, the CDR3 reads TGTGCCAGTAGTGCCATAGCGGGGGCAACAGATACGCAGTATTTT. The encoded protein is CASSAIAGATDTQYF. V gene TRBV19 combines with J gene TRBJ2-3, with TRBD2 matching 9 bases. Germline assignment: CDR1 LNHDA and CDR2 SQIVND (reference sequence). The CDR3 consists of 15 residues. V was clipped by 5 bases and J by 3 bases; unmatched bases: 6.

CDR3 protein: CASSQEFGGFDGELFF. In nucleotides, the CDR3 is TGTGCCAGCAGCCAAGAGTTCGGGGGATTCGACGGGGAGCTGTTTTTT. The chain joins TRBV3-1 (or the pseudogene TRBV3-2) to TRBJ2-2; D may be TRBD2 (6 bases). Trimming removed 0 bases at V and 7 bases at J, with 15 bases between. The CDR3 contains 16 residues. The germline CDR1 and CDR2 sequences are LGHDT and YNNKEL (reference sequence).

This rearrangement joins TRBV7-9 to TRBJ2-2, with D possibly TRBD1 on 5 matching bases. Germline CDR1 and CDR2: SEHNR and FQNEAQ (reference sequence). V shed 3 bases and J shed 0 bases, with 11 bases lying between them. CDR3 length: 16 amino acids. The CDR3 nucleotides are TGTGCCAGCAGCTTCTCCGGACAATCGAACACCGGGGAGCTGTTTTTT. Translating gives CASSFSGQSNTGELFF.

The V call is TRBV24-1, the J call TRBJ2-3, with TRBD1 identical over 8 bases. CDR1 is KGHDR, CDR2 SFDVKD, per germline. The CDR3 is 15 residues long. V gave up 2 bases and J gave up 4 bases; unmatched junction bases: 4. CDR3 loop: CATSDYQGASDTQYF. In DNA, the CDR3 is TGTGCCACCAGTGATTACCAGGGGGCATCAGATACGCAGTATTTT.

The chain has TRBV2 and TRBJ1-3, with D uncertain. The CDR3 extends over 14 amino acids. Looked up from germline, CDR1 is SNHLY and CDR2 is FYNNEI. The V end lost 5 bases, the J end lost 0 bases, and 8 bases lay between the germline ends. In nucleotides, the CDR3 is TGTGCCAGCAGTCCCTGGAGCTCTGGAAACACCATATATTTT. Translation: CASSPWSSGNTIYF.

This chain uses TRBV11-2 with TRBJ1-6, with TRBD1 as a possible D gene (5 bases). The CDR3 is 17 amino acids. Trimming removed 0 bases at V and 7 bases at J, with 16 bases between. Germline V lookup: CDR1 SGHAT, CDR2 FQNNGV. The CDR3 nucleotides are TGTGCCAGCAGCTTAGAGTTGGGGGGGATAGGGAATTCACCCCTCCACTTT. This translates into CASSLELGGIGNSPLHF.

The rearrangement uses TRBV19 and TRBJ1-2; no clear D gene. The CDR3 length is 13 residues. Trimming took off 2 bases at V and 8 bases at J, with 12 bases between the two ends. Per the germline V gene, CDR1 is LNHDA and CDR2 is SQIVND (reference sequence). The CDR3 loop is CASSIQQVGGYTF. The CDR3 DNA reads as TGTGCCAGTAGTATACAGCAGGTGGGCGGCTACACCTTC.